This TCR beta chain was profiled in a study of beta chain features in type 1 diabetes. Via CD45RO/CCR7/CD25/CD127/CD95/CD27, cells of the CD4+ naive, central memory, regulatory and stem cell-like memory subsets were sorted. Reverse transcription of all isolated RNA meant that expressed TCRB transcripts were sequenced. Measured with immunoSEQ multiplex PCR; TCRdb has only the in-frame clones, and not every one. The table includes 120,000 or so clones, roughly 17% detected once. The CDR3 runs 14 residues. V was trimmed by 4 bases and J by 0 bases, leaving 10 bases between them. The germline gives CDR1 GTSNPN, CDR2 SVGIG (reference sequence). Turning to this clone: Its matching antigen is unknown.

Regarding the study as a whole: Here, the possible influence of HLA type (on TCRB rearrangement) remained unresolved. A possible short-template PCR bias applies equally to patients and controls. Patients with Type 1 diabetes showed moderately but significantly shorter TCRB CDR3s in all four CD4+ subsets. Naive, central memory and Treg TCRB repertoires seemed to resemble each other more closely in patients than they did in healthy donors.

V is TRBV30 and J is TRBJ1-3, with D uncertain. Sample: central memory CD4+ T cells from blood. This TCR came from a young man with type 1 diabetes. The CDR3 loop reads CAWTTPYSGNTIYF. The CDR3 DNA is TGTGCCTGGACGACACCCTACTCTGGAAACACCATATATTTT.